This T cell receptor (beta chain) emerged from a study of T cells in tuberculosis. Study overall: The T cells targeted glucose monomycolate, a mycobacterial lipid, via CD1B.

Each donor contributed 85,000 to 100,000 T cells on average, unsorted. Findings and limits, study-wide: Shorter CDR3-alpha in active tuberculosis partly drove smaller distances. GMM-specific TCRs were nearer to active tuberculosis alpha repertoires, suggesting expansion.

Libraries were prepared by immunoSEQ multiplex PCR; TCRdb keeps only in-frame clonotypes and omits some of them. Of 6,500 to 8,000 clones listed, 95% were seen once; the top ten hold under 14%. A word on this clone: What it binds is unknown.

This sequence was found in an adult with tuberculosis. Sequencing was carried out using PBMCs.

The DNA for the CDR3 is TGTGCCAGCAGTTACGGCCAGGGGGGAGGCGAAAAACTGTTTTTT. Amino acid sequence: CASSYGQGGGEKLFF. The chain has TRBV6-6 and TRBJ1-4; TRBD1 agrees at 7 bases. There are 15 residues in the CDR3. The J segment lost 8 bases and the V segment lost 2 bases, leaving 8 bases of the junction unmatched. Germline loops: CDR1 MNHNY, CDR2 SVGAGI (reference sequence).